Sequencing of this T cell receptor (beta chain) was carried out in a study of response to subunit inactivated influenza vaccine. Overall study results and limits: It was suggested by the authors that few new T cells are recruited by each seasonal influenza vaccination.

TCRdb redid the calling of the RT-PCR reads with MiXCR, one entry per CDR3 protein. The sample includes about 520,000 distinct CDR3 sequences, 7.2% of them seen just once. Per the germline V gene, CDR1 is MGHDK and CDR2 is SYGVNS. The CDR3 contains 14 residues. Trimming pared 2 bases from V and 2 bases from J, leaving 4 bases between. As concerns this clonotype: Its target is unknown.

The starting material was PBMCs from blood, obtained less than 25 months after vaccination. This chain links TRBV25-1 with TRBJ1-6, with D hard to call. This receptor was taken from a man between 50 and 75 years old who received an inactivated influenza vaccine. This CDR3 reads CASSEGPYNSPLHF. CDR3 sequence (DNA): TGTGCCAGCAGTGAAGGACCCTATAATTCACCCCTCCACTTT. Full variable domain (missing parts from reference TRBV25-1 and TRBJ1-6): EADIYQTPRYLVIGTGKKITLECSQTMGHDKMYWYQQDPGMELHLIHYSYGVNSTEKGDLSSESTVSRIRTEHFPLTLESARPSHTSQYLCASSEGPYNSPLHFGNGTRLTVT.